The source of this T cell receptor (beta chain) is a study of blood T cells in healthy people across ages. Study in general: With template switching, about one barcoded beta molecule was captured per two T cells. The study's findings and limits: Changes seen in expanded clonotypes were possibly confounded by donor CMV status left unknown. Among long-lived donors, naive CD4+ cells were more numerous and diversity higher than in aged donors.

With respect to this clonotype: Its specificity is not known.

The draw of peripheral blood yielded roughly 9.1 milliliters from each donor. The second PCR ran about 6 to 12 cycles with a sample-barcoded 5' primer and J-beta primers. TCRdb re-analysed the 5' RACE reads in MiXCR, keeping a single row per CDR3 protein. The table includes roughly 1.4 million distinct CDR3 sequences, approximately 59% detected once. The receptor's source is a man aged 18 to 29 in good health. The sequencing sample was made of blood.

CDR3 sequence: CASSQGGIQYF. The CDR3, as DNA: TGTGCCAGCTCACAGGGGGGCATTCAGTACTTC. The chain employs TRBV27 and TRBJ2-4; TRBD1 matches 8 bases. Germline-derived CDR1 and CDR2 are MNHEY and SMNVEV (reference sequence). The CDR3 is made up of 11 amino acids. The junction had 3 bases not matched to a gene; V was cut back by 8 bases and J by 9 bases.